This T cell receptor beta chain was captured by sequencing in a study of CD8 T cells in Susac syndrome. General observations from the study: The study acknowledged a relatively small number of individuals in its TCR sequencing and HLA analysis.

Per the germline V gene, CDR1 is LGHDT and CDR2 is YNNKEL (reference sequence). The CDR3 has 14 amino acids. Trimming removed 4 bases from V and 7 bases from J; junction bases left unmatched: 7. About this clonotype: The antigen is not known.

CD8+ and CD4+ T cells from blood underwent TCR beta sequencing, which was carried out in a high-throughput format. As judged by recently defined diagnostic criteria, patients with Susac syndrome had definite or probable disease. After extraction with the RNeasy kit, about 0.45 to 1 ug of the RNA was reverse transcribed using random hexamers. By means of immunoSEQ multiplex PCR, TCR beta CDR3 spanning 54 Vbeta and 13 Jbeta underwent amplification. TCRdb processed the immunoSEQ multiplex PCR reads anew with MiXCR; each CDR3 protein has one entry. The data hold 150,000 to 180,000 distinct CDR3 sequences, with about 95% observed a single time.

Input material: CD4+ T cells from PBMCs. The chain couples TRBV3-1 to TRBJ2-1; 7 nucleotides line up with TRBD2. This TCR derives from a human donor with Susac syndrome. The CDR3 protein is CASSPKGRANEQFF. As DNA, the CDR3 is TGTGCCAGCAGCCCAAAGGGGAGGGCGAATGAGCAGTTCTTC.